The clone carrying this TCR beta chain showed up just once. Seattle-derived patients entered the study during active infection and were followed longitudinally. These data belong to a study of blood T cell repertoires in COVID-19. The wider study: T cells, B-cell-depleted T cells, or PBMCs supplied cDNA or gDNA.

Sequenced by immunoSEQ multiplex PCR; TCRdb stores in-frame clones only, minus some. The sample yields around 360,000 clones, about 89% seen once. V lost 3 bases, J lost 5 bases, and 20 bases lay in between. The CDR3 runs 16 residues. Germline lookup yields CDR1 SGDLS and CDR2 YYNGEE. The rearrangement links TRBV9 to TRBJ1-1, with D perhaps matching TRBD1 (5 bases). The sample taken for sequencing was peripheral blood. The receptor was isolated from a young woman with COVID-19, enrolled during active disease. Here the CDR3 DNA reads TGTGCCAGCAGCGAAGGACCTCAGGGAATATATACTGAAGCTTTCTTT. Its protein is CASSEGPQGIYTEAFF.